One sample yielded the 24 T cell receptor beta chains listed below, sequenced in a study of blood T cells in healthy people across ages. The authors ran a second PCR of roughly 6 to 12 cycles using a sample-barcoded 5' primer and a J-beta primer mix. TCRdb analysed the 5' RACE reads with MiXCR anew, one entry per CDR3 protein. This sample yields hundreds of thousands of distinct CDR3 sequences, of which 49% are seen a single time; roughly 31% belongs to the top ten. Sequencing was performed on blood. All receptors come from a woman aged 55-70 years in good health.

This clonotype has a handful of counts. The chain links TRBV10-3 to TRBJ2-7, with TRBD2 as a possible D gene (5 bases). CDR1 ENHRY and CDR2 SYGVKD come from the germline V gene. The CDR3 runs 15 residues. Trimming left V 4 bases short and J 0 bases short, with 13 bases between. Here the CDR3 reads CAISASTGYSYEQYF. The CDR3 DNA reads TGTGCCATCAGTGCGTCAACGGGATACTCCTACGAGCAGTACTTC.

The V call is TRBV6-1, the J call TRBJ1-5; D gene unclear. CDR1 MNHNS and CDR2 SASEGT come from the germline V gene. The length of the CDR3 is 13 residues. Trimming pared 5 bases from V and 4 bases from J, leaving 9 bases between. The CDR3 nucleotides are TGTGCCAGCAGTACTAGACTAAATCAGCCCCAGCATTTT. This sequence encodes CASSTRLNQPQHF.

There are many counts of this clonotype. The CDR3 spells CSQLGGSRGNEQYF. CDR3 coding DNA: TGCAGTCAGCTAGGGGGGTCTAGAGGGAACGAGCAGTACTTC. This chain connects TRBV20-1 to TRBJ2-7; either TRBD1 or TRBD2 may supply D (6 bases each). The CDR3 sequence is 14 residues long. Per germline, CDR1 DFQATT and CDR2 SNEGSKA (reference sequence). Trimming removed 8 bases from V and 5 bases from J, with 22 bases in between.

The chain recombines TRBV12-3 or TRBV12-4 with TRBJ2-1; 13 bases map to TRBD2. V trimming: 2 bases; J trimming: 9 bases; junction bases outside the gene matches: 4. CDR3 size: 15 residues. CDR3 residues: CASSLTSGRATEQFF. The DNA for the CDR3 is TGTGCCAGCAGTTTAACTAGCGGGAGGGCTACTGAGCAGTTCTTC.

This clonotype has only a few counts. V is TRBV28 and J is TRBJ2-7; D gene unclear. Germline V lookup: CDR1 MDHEN, CDR2 SYDVKM. V gave up 4 bases and J gave up 1 base, with 17 bases separating them. This CDR3 has 16 residues. CDR3 sequence: CASSWSNRHPSYEQYF. The CDR3, as DNA: TGTGCCAGCAGTTGGTCCAACAGACATCCTTCCTACGAGCAGTACTTC.

J is TRBJ2-5 and V is TRBV9, with 8 bases matching TRBD2. The CDR3 consists of 14 residues. From germline, CDR1 is SGDLS and CDR2 YYNGEE. The trim removed 4 bases at V and 5 bases at J, leaving 7 bases unmatched. Here the CDR3 reads CASSRVGTRETQYF. Here the CDR3 DNA reads TGTGCCAGCAGCAGAGTCGGGACTAGGGAGACCCAGTACTTC.

The V gene is TRBV6-4, the J gene TRBJ1-5; the match to TRBD1 covers 8 bases. Looked up from germline, CDR1 is MRHNA and CDR2 is SNTAGT. Trimming took 5 bases from V and 4 from J; bases not matched to a gene: 10. This CDR3 spans 16 amino acids. The CDR3 region is CASSPQWTGTNQPQHF. DNA for the CDR3: TGTGCCAGCAGTCCCCAGTGGACAGGGACTAATCAGCCCCAGCATTTT.

V gene TRBV7-2 combines with J gene TRBJ1-2, with a tentative D call TRBD1 (5 bases). Germline V gives CDR1 SGHTA, CDR2 FQGNSA. V was shortened by 5 bases and J by 5 bases, with 18 bases between the two germline ends. This CDR3 is built from 15 residues. This CDR3 is CASSTSRGTWYGYTF. Here the CDR3 DNA reads TGTGCCAGCAGCACCTCACGGGGCACATGGTATGGCTACACCTTC.

CDR3 loop: CASSPTPSGSYNEQFF. Here the CDR3 DNA reads TGTGCCAGCAGCCCCACCCCTAGCGGGAGTTACAATGAGCAGTTCTTC. V is TRBV3-1 and J is TRBJ2-1; TRBD2 matches 10 bases. The trim removed 4 bases at V and 4 bases at J, leaving 7 bases unmatched. This CDR3 is 16 amino acids long. Germline assignment: CDR1 LGHDT and CDR2 YNNKEL (reference sequence).

In this sample, this clonotype turned up a few times. The chain carries TRBV14 and TRBJ2-5; perhaps TRBD2 as D (5 bases). Germline CDR1 SGHDN, CDR2 FVKESK. Trimming removed 2 bases from V and 3 bases from J, with 13 bases in between. The CDR3 length is 15 residues. The CDR3 protein is CASSQSGKIEETQYF. The CDR3 coding sequence is TGTGCCAGCAGCCAATCGGGGAAGATAGAAGAGACCCAGTACTTC. The full variable domain, its missing parts supplied by reference TRBV14 and TRBJ2-5, is EAGVTQFPSHSVIEKGQTVTLRCDPISGHDNLYWYRRVMGKEIKFLLHFVKESKQDESGMPNNRFLAERTGGTYSTLKVQPAELEDSGVYFCASSQSGKIEETQYFGPGTRLLVL.

The chain recombines TRBV19 with TRBJ1-2, with 7 bases aligning to TRBD1. V was pared by 1 base and J by 4 bases, with 12 bases of the junction left unmatched. There are 17 residues in the CDR3. Germline CDR1 LNHDA, CDR2 SQIVND (reference sequence). For the CDR3, the DNA is TGTGCCAGTAGTATAGGTGGCGCGACAGGGTCCGGCTATGGCTACACCTTC. As protein: CASSIGGATGSGYGYTF.

This chain uses TRBV2 with TRBJ2-3, with D unresolved. The ends were cut back, 7 bases at V and 2 bases at J, with 13 bases in the middle. The V gene's germline CDR1 is SNHLY and CDR2 FYNNEI. CDR3 size: 14 residues. The CDR3 protein is CASIKRAFTDTQYF. DNA for the CDR3: TGTGCCAGCATTAAACGGGCTTTCACAGATACGCAGTATTTT.

The chain uses TRBV29-1 and TRBJ1-4, with 10 bases lining up with TRBD1. V lost 6 bases to trimming and J lost 6 bases; unmatched junction nucleotides: 1. The CDR3 contains 12 residues. CDR1 and CDR2 (germline): SQVTM, ANQGSEA. In nucleotides, the CDR3 is TGCAGCGTCGGACAGGGGGATGAAAAACTGTTTTTT. This encodes CSVGQGDEKLFF.

Note on this clonotype: A junction end diverges from the germline sequence, so it may reflect a read error. The chain links TRBV10-3 to TRBJ2-2; D gene ambiguous. From germline, CDR1 is ENHRY and CDR2 SYGVKD. The CDR3 extends over 13 amino acids. CDR3 region: CAISASNTGELFF. CDR3 nucleotides: TGCGCCATCAGTGCCTCCAACACCGGGGAGCTGTTTTTT.

The sample holds a few counts of this clonotype. The chain links TRBV10-3 to TRBJ2-5, with TRBD2 identical over 13 bases. Germline loops: CDR1 ENHRY, CDR2 SYGVKD. The CDR3 has 17 residues. With 6 bases clipped from V and 5 bases from J, the junction kept 12 bases outside the gene matches. The CDR3 DNA sequence: TGTGCCATCAGCCTTGGGACCGGGACTAGCGGGATTGAGACCCAGTACTTC. This gives the protein CAISLGTGTSGIETQYF.

This sequence joins TRBV7-2 and TRBJ1-2; 9 bases match TRBD1. The CDR3 runs 18 residues. CDR1 and CDR2 from the germline V gene are SGHTA and FQGNSA. Losses at the gene ends were 5 bases for V and 2 bases for J; bases not matched to a gene: 15. CDR3 sequence: CASSQPHLMGTGNYGYTF. Here the CDR3 DNA reads TGTGCCAGCAGCCAGCCCCACTTAATGGGGACAGGGAACTATGGCTACACCTTC.

This clonotype was seen just once. V usage is TRBV7-2 and J usage is TRBJ2-2, with a possible D match to TRBD2 (6 bases). This CDR3 is 17 amino acids long. V dropped 1 base and J dropped 3 bases, with 15 bases sitting between them. Germline lookup yields CDR1 SGHTA and CDR2 FQGNSA. The CDR3 reads CASSLVRSIADTGELFF. CDR3 in DNA: TGTGCCAGCAGCTTAGTACGGTCTATAGCGGACACCGGGGAGCTGTTTTTT. The variable domain in full, completed from reference TRBV7-2 and TRBJ2-2, reads GAGVSQSPSNKVTEKGKDVELRCDPISGHTALYWYRQSLGQGLEFLIYFQGNSAPDKSGLPSDRFSAERTGGSVSTLTIQRTQQEDSAVYLCASSLVRSIADTGELFFGEGSRLTVL.

This clonotype showed up just a few times. The chain carries TRBV10-3 and TRBJ2-3, with 10 bases identical to TRBD2. CDR3 length equals 17 residues. CDR1 and CDR2 from the germline V gene are ENHRY and SYGVKD. Germline trimming cut 4 bases from V and 0 bases from J; bases unmatched to any gene: 7. The CDR3 region has the DNA TGTGCCATCAGTGCGAGCGGGAGGGGTTTTAGCACAGATACGCAGTATTTT. This gives the protein CAISASGRGFSTDTQYF.

About this clonotype: With a much larger clone just one base away, this may be a read error. V gene TRBV7-2 combines with J gene TRBJ2-7; 7 bases fit TRBD2. Germline V gene data show CDR1 as SGHTA and CDR2 as FQGNSA. J lost 4 bases, V lost 6 bases, and 15 bases had no gene match. The CDR3 sequence is 16 residues long. The CDR3 protein is CASRPRASGRDYEQYF. CDR3 bases: TGTGCCAGCAGACCACGTGCTAGCGGAAGGGATTACGAGCAGTACTTC. The entire variable domain, with the rest obtained from reference TRBV7-2 and TRBJ2-7, is as follows: GAGVSQSPSNKVTEKGKDVELRCDPISGHTALYWYRQSLGQGLEFLIYFQGNSAPDKSGLPSDRFSAERTGGSVSTLTIQRTQQEDSAVYLCASRPRASGRDYEQYFGPGTRLTVT.

The chain combines TRBV24-1 with TRBJ2-2; D might be TRBD1 (6 bases). CDR3 length equals 17 residues. Germline CDR1 and CDR2: KGHDR and SFDVKD. V was shortened by 2 bases and J by 6 bases, with 18 bases between the two germline ends. The CDR3 nucleotides read TGTGCCACCAGTGATTCGACACAGGGTATTAGTCCCGGGGAGCTGTTTTTT. As protein: CATSDSTQGISPGELFF.

V is TRBV11-2 and J is TRBJ2-4; 10 bases align to TRBD2. This CDR3 has 23 residues. From germline, CDR1 is SGHAT and CDR2 FQNNGV. With V trimmed by 5 bases and J by 0 bases, 25 bases remained unmatched. The chain's CDR3 is CASSEFGGGLAGAKGVAKNIQYF. The CDR3 DNA reads as TGTGCCAGCAGCGAGTTCGGGGGTGGGCTAGCGGGAGCAAAAGGGGTAGCCAAAAACATTCAGTACTTC.

The chain uses TRBV9 and TRBJ2-5, with 8 bases fitting TRBD2. The DNA end lines up better with TRBJ2-7; the J call may be wrong. The CDR3 loop spans 13 amino acids. Germline assignment: CDR1 SGDLS and CDR2 YYNGEE. CDR3 nucleotide sequence: TGTGCCAGCAGCGTCTGGGCGGGGGGCGAGCAGTACTTC. Translating gives CASSVWAGGEQYF.

The rearrangement uses TRBV20-1 and TRBJ2-7; 8 nucleotides match TRBD1. V shed 5 bases, J shed 1 base, and the junction held 4 bases outside the gene matches. Germline loops: CDR1 DFQATT, CDR2 SNEGSKA (reference sequence). The CDR3 totals 13 residues. CDR3 coding DNA: TGCAGTGCTGGACAGGGACCATCCTACGAGCAGTACTTC. Translating it yields CSAGQGPSYEQYF.

The chain couples TRBV5-4 to TRBJ2-3; tentatively, D is TRBD2 (6 bases). The CDR3 loop spans 16 amino acids. The germline CDR1 and CDR2 sequences are SGHNT and YYREEE (reference sequence). The V end lost 4 bases, the J end lost 3 bases, and 18 bases lay between the germline ends. The CDR3 is CASSRPAARGTDTQYF. The CDR3 nucleotides read TGTGCCAGCAGCCGTCCAGCGGCTCGGGGGACAGATACGCAGTATTTT.